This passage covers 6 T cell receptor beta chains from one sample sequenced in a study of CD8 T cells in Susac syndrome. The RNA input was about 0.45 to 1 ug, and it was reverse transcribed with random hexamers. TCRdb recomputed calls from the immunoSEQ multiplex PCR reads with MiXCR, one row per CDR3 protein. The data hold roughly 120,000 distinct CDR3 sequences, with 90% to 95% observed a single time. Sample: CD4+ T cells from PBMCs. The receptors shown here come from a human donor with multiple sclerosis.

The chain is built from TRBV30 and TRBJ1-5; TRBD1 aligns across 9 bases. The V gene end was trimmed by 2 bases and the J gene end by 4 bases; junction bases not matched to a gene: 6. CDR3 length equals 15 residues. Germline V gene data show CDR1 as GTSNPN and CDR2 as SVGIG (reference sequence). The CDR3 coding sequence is TGTGCCTGGAGTAATGTACAGGGGGCGAATCAGCCCCAGCATTTT. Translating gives CAWSNVQGANQPQHF.

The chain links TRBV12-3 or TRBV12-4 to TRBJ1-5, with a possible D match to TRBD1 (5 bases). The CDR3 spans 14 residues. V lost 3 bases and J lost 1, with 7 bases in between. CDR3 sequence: CASSFQGSNQPQHF. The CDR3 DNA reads TGTGCCAGCAGTTTCCAGGGAAGCAATCAGCCCCAGCATTTT.

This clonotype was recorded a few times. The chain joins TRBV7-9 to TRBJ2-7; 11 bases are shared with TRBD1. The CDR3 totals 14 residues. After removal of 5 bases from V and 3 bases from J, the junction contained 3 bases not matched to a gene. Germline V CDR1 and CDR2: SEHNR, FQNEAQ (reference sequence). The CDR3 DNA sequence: TGTGCCAGCAGCCCCGGGACAGGGGGCTACGAGCAGTACTTC. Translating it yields CASSPGTGGYEQYF.

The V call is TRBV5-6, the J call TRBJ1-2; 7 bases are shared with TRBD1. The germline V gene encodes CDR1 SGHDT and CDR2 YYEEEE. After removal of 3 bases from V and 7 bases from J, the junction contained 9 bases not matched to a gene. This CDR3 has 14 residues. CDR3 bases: TGTGCCAGCAGCTGGATACAGGGGAGGGGTGGCTACACCTTC. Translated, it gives CASSWIQGRGGYTF.

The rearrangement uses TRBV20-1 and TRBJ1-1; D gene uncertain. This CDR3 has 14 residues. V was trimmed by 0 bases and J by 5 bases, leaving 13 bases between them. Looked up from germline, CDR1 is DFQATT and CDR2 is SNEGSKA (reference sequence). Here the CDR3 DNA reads TGCAGTGCTAGAGATACTCCAGCCAGGACTGAAGCTTTCTTT. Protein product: CSARDTPARTEAFF.

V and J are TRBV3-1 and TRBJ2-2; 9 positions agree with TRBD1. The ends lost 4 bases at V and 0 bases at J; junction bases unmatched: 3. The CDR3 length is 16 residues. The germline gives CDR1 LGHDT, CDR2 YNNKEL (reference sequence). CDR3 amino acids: CASSPGTGTNTGELFF. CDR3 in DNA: TGTGCCAGCAGCCCCGGGACAGGGACGAACACCGGGGAGCTGTTTTTT.